This T cell receptor beta chain was profiled in a study of blood T cell repertoires in COVID-19. Per germline, CDR1 MNHNY and CDR2 SVGAGI (reference sequence). The CDR3 extends over 18 amino acids. V lost 6 bases, J lost 0 bases, and 18 bases lay in between. This clone was observed a handful of times. Only in-frame clones appear in the TCRdb table, and some are missing; sequencing was by immunoSEQ multiplex PCR. The sample comprises 100,000 or so clones, 65% to 90% of which are singletons, and around 4.3% rests with the top ten. The J gene is TRBJ1-6, the V gene TRBV6-6; D uncertain. This clonotype was obtained from a man in his forties or fifties with acute or convalescent COVID-19. Material: peripheral blood. The CDR3 DNA sequence: TGTGCCAGCAGCCGAGGGCCGAGCCCGAGCTCCTATAATTCACCCCTCCACTTT. This translates into CASSRGPSPSSYNSPLHF.